The 25 T cell receptor beta chains presented below share a single source sample, sequenced in a study of blood T cell repertoires in COVID-19. This table comes from immunoSEQ multiplex PCR, and its TCRdb copy is limited to in-frame clones, with some not included. Here the sample spans over 150,000 clones, roughly 87% being singletons. The sample taken for sequencing was PBMCs or T cells enriched from blood (not recorded which). Receptors were obtained from a woman aged 25-40 years who had recovered from COVID-19.

This chain links TRBV24-1 with TRBJ1-2; D is possibly TRBD1 (5 bases). The CDR3 extends over 13 amino acids. The V end was cut by 2 bases, the J end by 4 bases, with 7 bases between. Germline values: CDR1 KGHDR, CDR2 SFDVKD. CDR3 sequence: CATSDWGSYGYTF. CDR3 DNA: TGTGCCACCAGTGATTGGGGCAGCTATGGCTACACCTTC.

The V call is TRBV2, the J call TRBJ1-2; 10 bases are a match to TRBD1. The V gene's germline CDR1 is SNHLY and CDR2 FYNNEI. The junction had 1 base not matched to a gene; V was cut back by 6 bases and J by 0 bases. The CDR3 is 14 residues long. In DNA form, the CDR3 reads TGTGCCAGCAGGGGGACAGGGGCTAACTATGGCTACACCTTC. Translating it yields CASRGTGANYGYTF.

The CDR3 here is CASTEGRDTEAFF. The DNA of the CDR3 is TGTGCCAGCACCGAGGGGAGGGACACTGAAGCTTTCTTT. The J gene is TRBJ1-1, the V gene TRBV25-1, with D possibly TRBD1 on 5 matching bases. CDR1 is MGHDK, CDR2 SYGVNS, per germline. This CDR3 has 13 residues. Deletions cut 7 bases from V and 3 bases from J, with 12 bases between.

The chain recombines TRBV6-2 or TRBV6-3 with TRBJ2-5, with 11 bases aligning to TRBD2. Trimming took 2 bases from V and 5 from J; bases not matched to a gene: 10. Germline CDR1 reads MNHEY; CDR2 reads SVGEGT. This CDR3 has 17 amino acids. DNA for the CDR3: TGTGCCAGCAGTTACCCAGGACTAGCGGGCCCGTCTGAGACCCAGTACTTC. It encodes CASSYPGLAGPSETQYF.

This chain connects TRBV5-1 to TRBJ1-1; D gene ambiguous. The CDR3 spans 12 residues. Trimming took 5 bases from V and 11 from J, leaving 16 bases between them. The germline CDR1 and CDR2 sequences are SGHRS and YFSETQ. The CDR3 DNA reads TGCGCCAGCAGGATTGCAGGTTTGCGTGCTTTCTTT. Its protein is CASRIAGLRAFF.

This chain links TRBV7-8 with TRBJ2-1; 11 bases agree with TRBD2. CDR3 size: 14 residues. V shed 10 bases and J 2 bases; nucleotides not matched to a gene: 4. In germline, CDR1 is SGHVS, CDR2 FQNEAQ. The CDR3: CATDSGRAYNEQFF. Here the CDR3 DNA reads TGTGCCACCGATAGCGGGAGGGCCTACAATGAGCAGTTCTTC.

The rearrangement uses TRBV3-1 (or the pseudogene TRBV3-2) and TRBJ1-1; D is uncertain. In germline, CDR1 is LGHDT, CDR2 YNNKEL (reference sequence). This CDR3 contains 11 residues. The V end was cut by 0 bases, the J end by 7 bases, with 3 bases between. The CDR3 loop is CASSQDIEAFF. CDR3 in DNA: TGTGCCAGCAGCCAAGATATTGAAGCTTTCTTT.

The J gene is TRBJ2-3, the V gene TRBV6-5; unclear D gene. The CDR3 contains 14 residues. Germline CDR1 and CDR2: MNHEY and SVGAGI. Trimming stripped 2 bases from V and 6 bases from J, with 12 bases between. CDR3 bases: TGTGCCAGCAGTTACGGCCCCTTTACCGATACGCAGTATTTT. Its translation: CASSYGPFTDTQYF.

The chain couples TRBV19 to TRBJ1-1; 10 nucleotides match TRBD1. Trimming cost V 9 bases and J 0 bases; bases outside gene matches: 10. In germline, CDR1 is LNHDA, CDR2 SQIVND (reference sequence). CDR3 length: 16 residues. The CDR3 nucleotides are TGTGCCAGCCGCAGACAGGGGGCTGCCATGAACACTGAAGCTTTCTTT. It is translated as CASRRQGAAMNTEAFF.

The chain carries TRBV4-3 and TRBJ2-3, with 7 nucleotides matching TRBD2. Germline trimming cut 0 bases from V and 4 bases from J; bases unmatched to any gene: 4. Germline CDR1 is LGHNA and CDR2 is YSLEER. The CDR3 is made up of 15 amino acids. The CDR3 bases are TGCGCCAGCAGCCAAGATTCGCGGGAGCCAGATACGCAGTATTTT. Its translation: CASSQDSREPDTQYF.

The chain recombines TRBV19 with TRBJ1-6; D perhaps matches TRBD1 (5 bases). Germline CDR1 LNHDA, CDR2 SQIVND (reference sequence). The CDR3 sequence is 15 residues long. Trimming stripped 6 bases from V and 6 bases from J, with 15 bases between. CDR3 region: CASRPRTGGNSPLHF. CDR3 DNA: TGTGCCAGTAGACCCCGGACGGGGGGTAATTCACCCCTCCACTTT.

This rearrangement joins TRBV6-2 or TRBV6-3 to TRBJ2-2; possible D gene TRBD1, 6 bases. CDR3 length: 14 residues. The V gene's germline CDR1 is MNHEY and CDR2 SVGEGT. Trimming left V 5 bases short and J 4 bases short, with 11 bases between. Here the CDR3 reads CASSPGQTTGELFF. Here the CDR3 DNA reads TGTGCCAGCAGTCCAGGACAGACCACCGGGGAGCTGTTTTTT.

Here the CDR3 DNA reads TGTGCCAGTAGAGGCACGGGGATTACGCAGTATTTT. It is translated as CASRGTGITQYF. The chain is built from TRBV2 and TRBJ2-3; weak D call: TRBD2 (5 bases). Trimming pared 9 bases from V and 8 bases from J, leaving 15 bases between. This CDR3 comprises 12 residues. CDR1 and CDR2 (germline): SNHLY, FYNNEI. The whole variable domain, remainder taken from reference TRBV2 and TRBJ2-3, is EPEVTQTPSHQVTQMGQEVILRCVPISNHLYFYWYRQILGQKVEFLVSFYNNEISEKSEIFDDQFSVERPDGSNFTLKIRSTKLEDSAMYFCASRGTGITQYFGPGTRLTVL.

The chain joins TRBV7-2 to TRBJ1-5; unclear D gene. The CDR3 runs to 16 residues. Germline V lookup: CDR1 SGHTA, CDR2 FQGNSA. V shed 1 base and J shed 1 base, with 11 bases lying between them. The CDR3 sequence: CASSLVVGGSNQPQHF. The DNA for the CDR3 is TGTGCCAGCAGCTTAGTGGTAGGAGGAAGCAATCAGCCCCAGCATTTT.

This rearrangement joins TRBV19 to TRBJ1-1; 9 bases line up with TRBD1. Looked up from germline, CDR1 is LNHDA and CDR2 is SQIVND (reference sequence). Trimming took 6 bases from V and 5 from J; bases not matched to a gene: 7. CDR3 length: 14 residues. CDR3: CASSPYRGRTEAFF. The CDR3 nucleotides are TGTGCCAGTAGCCCCTACAGGGGGCGAACTGAAGCTTTCTTT.

The chain joins TRBV7-2 to TRBJ2-1, with D perhaps TRBD2 (7 bases). In germline, CDR1 is SGHTA, CDR2 FQGNSA. The CDR3 is 16 amino acids. With 5 bases removed from V and 0 bases from J, the gap between germline ends came to 14 bases. CDR3 loop: CASSAKGGFSYNEQFF. The CDR3 DNA sequence: TGTGCCAGCAGCGCAAAGGGGGGGTTCTCCTACAATGAGCAGTTCTTC.

V gene TRBV24-1 combines with J gene TRBJ2-5, with TRBD1 as a possible D gene (6 bases). This CDR3 has 14 amino acids. The germline V and J ends were trimmed by 1 base and 7 bases, with 12 bases remaining between them. Germline values: CDR1 KGHDR, CDR2 SFDVKD. CDR3 DNA sequence: TGTGCCACCAGTGATTTCCAGGGGAGCGGGACCCAGTACTTC. Its translation is CATSDFQGSGTQYF.

The genes are TRBV30 and TRBJ2-4; 9 nucleotides agree with TRBD1. Unmatched junction bases numbered 9, after V lost 4 bases and J lost 5 bases. The CDR3 covers 15 residues. Germline CDR1 GTSNPN, CDR2 SVGIG (reference sequence). The CDR3 is CAWTRRTGVQNIQYF. The CDR3 coding sequence is TGTGCCTGGACCAGGAGGACAGGGGTCCAAAACATTCAGTACTTC. Full variable domain (outside the CDR3, taken from reference TRBV30 and TRBJ2-4): SQTIHQWPATLVQPVGSPLSLECTVEGTSNPNLYWYRQAAGRGLQLLFYSVGIGQISSEVPQNLSASRPQDRQFILSSKKLLLSDSGFYLCAWTRRTGVQNIQYFGAGTRLSVL.

The DNA for the CDR3 is TGTGCCAGTAGTATTCGAGCGGACGACACTGAAGCTTTCTTT. This sequence encodes CASSIRADDTEAFF. The chain uses TRBV19 and TRBJ1-1; D remains unclear. V was clipped by 3 bases and J by 3 bases, with 11 bases between them. This CDR3 is 14 amino acids long. CDR1 and CDR2 (germline): LNHDA, SQIVND (reference sequence).

The V and J genes are TRBV4-1 and TRBJ2-2; TRBD2 matches 13 bases. V lost 3 bases and J lost 7; bases outside the gene matches: 11. This CDR3 is built from 18 residues. Germline V gene data show CDR1 as MGHRA and CDR2 as YSYEKL. The CDR3 DNA sequence: TGCGCCAGCAGCCACCTAAAAACTAGCGGGAGGGCCGACGGGGAGCTGTTTTTT. It is translated as CASSHLKTSGRADGELFF.

This sequence joins TRBV16 and TRBJ2-5, with TRBD1 matching 7 bases. J gave up 1 base and V 3 bases, and 2 bases lay outside the gene matches. The CDR3 consists of 14 residues. CDR1 and CDR2 from the germline V gene are KGHSY and FQNENV. CDR3 nucleotide sequence: TGTGCCAGCAGCCAGGGACAGACCCAAGAGACCCAGTACTTC. This sequence encodes CASSQGQTQETQYF.

The chain recombines TRBV14 with TRBJ2-7; no clear D. Between the trimmed V and J ends, which lost 4 bases and 6 bases, there was a span of 10 bases. The germline V gene encodes CDR1 SGHDN and CDR2 FVKESK. This CDR3 contains 12 residues. In DNA, the CDR3 is TGTGCCAGCAGCCTATCGCGCGGCGAGCAGTACTTC. This gives the protein CASSLSRGEQYF.

The rearrangement links TRBV7-8 to TRBJ1-5; 7 bases are shared with TRBD1. Germline lookup yields CDR1 SGHVS and CDR2 FQNEAQ. The CDR3 totals 15 residues. The J segment lost 7 bases and the V segment lost 2 bases, leaving 8 bases of the junction unmatched. The CDR3, as DNA: TGTGCCAGCAGCTTACCAACAGGGGTGAGACAGCCCCAGCATTTT. Its translation is CASSLPTGVRQPQHF.

The chain uses TRBV5-5 and TRBJ1-6; 7 bases line up with TRBD1. J was trimmed by 9 bases and V by 0 bases; bases with no gene match: 6. The CDR3 contains 15 residues. The germline gives CDR1 SGHKS, CDR2 YYEKEE (reference sequence). CDR3 in amino acids: CASSLAGQAGSPLHF. CDR3 sequence (DNA): TGTGCCAGCAGCTTGGCCGGACAGGCGGGTTCACCCCTCCACTTT.

The J gene is TRBJ2-5, the V gene TRBV3-1 (or the pseudogene TRBV3-2); a weak D match, TRBD2 (5 bases). Trimming took off 3 bases at V and 2 bases at J, with 10 bases between the two ends. Germline V gene sequence: CDR1 LGHDT, CDR2 YNNKEL (reference sequence). The CDR3 covers 14 residues. CDR3 amino acids: CASSQEVGQETQYF. The DNA for the CDR3 is TGTGCCAGCAGCCAGGAGGTAGGGCAAGAGACCCAGTACTTC.